This TCR beta chain was identified in a study of shared clonotypes between healthy human individuals. Study-level findings and limits: Since donors were few, the genetic and exposure-history diversity represented was limited.

The data were produced by immunoSEQ multiplex PCR, yet TCRdb's version contains in-frame clones alone and is incomplete. Of about a million clones listed, around 74% were seen once; the top ten hold 1.4%. There are 14 residues in the CDR3. Germline V gives CDR1 SGDLS, CDR2 YYNGEE. The V gene lost 8 bases and the J gene lost 10 bases, with 19 bases spanning the gap. As to this clone: The antigen is undetermined.

Material for sequencing was memory CD4+ T cells sorted from blood. Documented subset: CD45RA-negative fraction. This chain connects TRBV9 to TRBJ1-6; D is perhaps TRBD1 (6 bases). The clonotype originates from a man aged 18 to 35 in good health. The CDR3 nucleotides are TGTGCCAGTGGGGACACGAAGGGAATCTCACCCCTCCACTTT. Encoded protein: CASGDTKGISPLHF.